This T cell receptor (beta chain) is from a study of regulatory T cells in long-lasting Graves disease. At the level of the study: Antithyroid drugs had been given to newly diagnosed Graves' patients for under 3 months.

This clonotype was observed at least ten times. Construction of TCR beta libraries relied on iRepertoire HTBI primers and on Arm-PCR targeting CDR3 regions. TCRdb recomputed calls from the multiplex PCR reads with MiXCR, one row per CDR3 protein. The sample carries some 340,000 distinct CDR3 sequences, around 11% recorded once. The time point: newly diagnosed GD, antithyroid drugs for less than 3 months. RNA from PBMCs was the source of the TCR library. Tubes containing EDTA received about 10 milliliters of drawn peripheral blood. V was clipped by 2 bases and J by 4 bases, with 14 bases between them. The V gene's germline CDR1 is SGHDT and CDR2 YYEEEE. The CDR3 covers 15 residues. The sample was also reused in another study, on T cells in Graves' hyperthyroidism and ophthalmopathy. That source notes: The HTBI primer set was used in a first-round RT-PCR of the TCR CDR3. The model identified upcoming ophthalmopathy a median about six months ahead of onset.

The sequence came from a woman in her late teens or twenties with Graves disease. Sequencing was performed on peripheral blood mononuclear cells (PBMCs), taken at new diagnosis, from a patient treated with antithyroid drugs. The chain uses TRBV5-6 and TRBJ2-3; the D gene could be TRBD1 or TRBD2 (5 bases each). Here the CDR3 DNA reads TGTGCCAGCAGCTTCGGGACGATGGGTGCAGATACGCAGTATTTT. Encoded protein: CASSFGTMGADTQYF.